One sample yielded the 7 T cell receptor beta chains listed below, sequenced in a study of early T cells in non-severe SARS-CoV-2 infection. TCRdb re-called the 5' RACE reads through MiXCR, storing one row per CDR3 protein. The sample holds about 60,000 distinct CDR3 sequences; roughly a tenth are singletons and the top ten take around 8.6%. Sequencing was done on a sample of whole blood. The receptor set was obtained from an adult who was a healthcare worker with PCR-confirmed SARS-CoV-2 infection or an uninfected control (not recorded which).

This clonotype has ten or more counts. The genes are TRBV7-3 and TRBJ2-3; no clear D gene. Trimming took 2 bases from V and 2 from J, leaving 8 bases between them. Germline CDR1 SGHTA, CDR2 FQGTGA. This CDR3 has 14 amino acids. DNA for the CDR3: TGTGCCAGCAGCTTAGGCCTATACACAGATACGCAGTATTTT. This translates into CASSLGLYTDTQYF.

This chain connects TRBV7-9 to TRBJ1-4; D might be TRBD1 (6 bases). The CDR3 sequence is 17 residues long. Looked up from germline, CDR1 is SEHNR and CDR2 is FQNEAQ (reference sequence). V was pared by 5 bases and J by 0 bases, with 16 bases between. The CDR3 spells CASSVGGTTTTNEKLFF. CDR3 nucleotides: TGTGCCAGCAGCGTAGGCGGGACAACTACAACTAATGAAAAACTGTTTTTT.

This clonotype was counted a few times. CDR3 amino acids: CASGVSYEQYF. In DNA, the CDR3 is TGTGCCAGCGGAGTCTCCTACGAGCAGTACTTC. This rearrangement joins TRBV2 to TRBJ2-7; D unclear. This CDR3 has 11 residues. CDR1 and CDR2 from the germline V gene are SNHLY and FYNNEI. V was cut by 8 bases and J by 0 bases, with 5 bases left in between. Drawing the rest from reference TRBV2 and TRBJ2-7, the complete variable domain is EPEVTQTPSHQVTQMGQEVILRCVPISNHLYFYWYRQILGQKVEFLVSFYNNEISEKSEIFDDQFSVERPDGSNFTLKIRSTKLEDSAMYFCASGVSYEQYFGPGTRLTVT.

This clonotype was counted many times. The V and J genes are TRBV20-1 and TRBJ2-5, with 10 bases aligning to TRBD2. V lost 0 bases and J lost 2; bases outside the gene matches: 21. The CDR3 has 21 amino acids. Germline values: CDR1 DFQATT, CDR2 SNEGSKA (reference sequence). The CDR3 is CSARERLDRGVAGGGQETQYF. CDR3 DNA sequence: TGCAGTGCTAGAGAGAGACTAGACAGGGGTGTAGCGGGAGGAGGACAAGAGACCCAGTACTTC.

About this clonotype itself: A much more abundant neighbour one base away suggests this may be a read error. The chain employs TRBV5-5 and TRBJ2-7; D remains ambiguous. The CDR3 runs to 11 residues. Germline lookup yields CDR1 SGHKS and CDR2 YYEKEE (reference sequence). Trimming removed 2 bases at V and 3 bases at J, with 3 bases between. In nucleotides, the CDR3 is TGTGCCAGCAGCTTCCACTACGAGCAGTACTTC. It translates to CASSFHYEQYF. The full variable domain, with the rest looked up from reference TRBV5-5 and TRBJ2-7, is DAGVTQSPTHLIKTRGQQVTLRCSPISGHKSVSWYQQVLGQGPQFIFQYYEKEERGRGNFPDRFSARQFPNYSSELNVNALLLGDSALYLCASSFHYEQYFGPGTRLTVT.

This clonotype was seen more than once but under ten times. The CDR3, as DNA: TGTGCTTCGAGGGGTCGGGATAGTGAGCAGTTCTTC. Translation gives CASRGRDSEQFF. The V and J genes are TRBV7-9 and TRBJ2-1; either TRBD1 or TRBD2 may supply D (5 bases each). Germline V gives CDR1 SEHNR, CDR2 FQNEAQ (reference sequence). This CDR3 comprises 12 residues.

This rearrangement joins TRBV18 to TRBJ1-3, with 7 bases identical to TRBD1. The germline CDR1 and CDR2 sequences are KGHSH and LQKENI. Trimming cost V 0 bases and J 2 bases; bases outside gene matches: 1. This CDR3 is 15 amino acids long. In DNA, the CDR3 is TGTGCCAGCTCACCACCGGGACAGACTGGAAACACCATATATTTT. This sequence encodes CASSPPGQTGNTIYF. The whole variable domain, filled in from reference TRBV18 and TRBJ1-3, reads NAGVMQNPRHLVRRRGQEARLRCSPMKGHSHVYWYRQLPEEGLKFMVYLQKENIIDESGMPKERFSAEFPKEGPSILRIQQVVRGDSAAYFCASSPPGQTGNTIYFGEGSWLTVV.